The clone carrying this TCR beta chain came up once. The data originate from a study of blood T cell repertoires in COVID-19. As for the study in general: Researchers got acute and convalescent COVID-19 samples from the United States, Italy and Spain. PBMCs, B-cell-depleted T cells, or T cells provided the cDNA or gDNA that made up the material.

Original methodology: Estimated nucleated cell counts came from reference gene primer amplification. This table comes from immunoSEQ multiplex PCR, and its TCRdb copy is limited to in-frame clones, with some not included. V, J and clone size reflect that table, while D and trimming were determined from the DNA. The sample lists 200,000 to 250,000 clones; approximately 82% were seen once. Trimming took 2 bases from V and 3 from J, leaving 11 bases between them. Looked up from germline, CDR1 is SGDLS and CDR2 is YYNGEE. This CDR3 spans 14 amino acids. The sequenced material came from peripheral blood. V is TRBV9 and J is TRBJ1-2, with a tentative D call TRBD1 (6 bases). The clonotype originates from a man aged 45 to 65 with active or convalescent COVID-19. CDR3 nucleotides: TGTGCCAGCAGCGTGTCAGGGGCAGACTATGGCTACACCTTC. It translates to CASSVSGADYGYTF.